The 23 T cell receptor beta chains below all came from one sample that was sequenced in a study of blood T cell repertoires in COVID-19. Sequencing was performed with immunoSEQ multiplex PCR; in TCRdb, only in-frame clones are kept and a portion is missing. The table shows around 170,000 clones, with roughly 90% occurring only once. Material for sequencing was peripheral blood. Receptor source: a man aged 55 to 70 with acute or convalescent COVID-19.

This chain uses TRBV24-1 with TRBJ2-7; D remains unclear. Germline-derived CDR1 and CDR2 are KGHDR and SFDVKD. Trimming left V 5 bases short and J 2 bases short, with 9 bases between. This CDR3 contains 13 residues. The CDR3 DNA reads as TGTGCCACCAGTGGAAGCCTAACCTACGAGCAGTACTTC. Translating it yields CATSGSLTYEQYF.

The gene calls are TRBV20-1 and TRBJ1-5; 9 bases align to TRBD1. In germline, CDR1 is DFQATT, CDR2 SNEGSKA (reference sequence). The CDR3 totals 17 residues. V shed 3 bases and J 6 bases; nucleotides not matched to a gene: 15. For the CDR3, the DNA is TGCAGTGCTAGTGATGCGGGACAGGGAATTCGGAGTCAGCCCCAGCATTTT. Its translation is CSASDAGQGIRSQPQHF.

This chain connects TRBV27 to TRBJ1-2; 9 bases map to TRBD1. J lost 8 bases, V lost 0 bases, and 7 bases had no gene match. Per the germline V gene, CDR1 is MNHEY and CDR2 is SMNVEV (reference sequence). This CDR3 spans 15 amino acids. As DNA, the CDR3 is TGTGCCAGCAGTTTATCGGGGGGGACAGGGCGCGGCTACACCTTC. It specifies CASSLSGGTGRGYTF.

About this clone itself: The CDR3 does not end in the conserved phenylalanine or tryptophan, so this is likely a read error. The DNA is omitted, as the CDR3 cannot be located on it reliably, and the CDR3 follows TCRdb's listing. V and J are TRBV21-1 and TRBJ1-2; the D segment call TRBD1 is taken from the table without a DNA check. TRBV21-1 is flagged as a pseudogene. The CDR3 region is 14 residues in length, termini included. CDR3: CASSTRTGVYGYTL.

This sequence joins TRBV2 and TRBJ1-1; D is unresolved. The CDR3 is 13 residues long. Germline V gives CDR1 SNHLY, CDR2 FYNNEI. V lost 8 bases to trimming and J lost 1 base, with 11 bases between them. The CDR3 DNA reads as TGTGCCAGCGCAACACAGAAGAACACTGAAGCTTTCTTT. Encoded protein: CASATQKNTEAFF.

The V and J genes are TRBV5-1 and TRBJ2-3; TRBD2 matches 10 bases. Trimming cost V 2 bases and J 2 bases; bases outside gene matches: 5. The V gene's germline CDR1 is SGHRS and CDR2 YFSETQ. CDR3 length: 16 residues. In DNA, the CDR3 is TGCGCCAGCAGCTTCTCACTAGCGGGGTCCACAGATACGCAGTATTTT. Translation gives CASSFSLAGSTDTQYF.

This chain uses TRBV29-1 with TRBJ2-2; 8 bases are shared with TRBD1. From germline, CDR1 is SQVTM and CDR2 ANQGSEA. The CDR3 totals 14 residues. With 6 bases clipped from V and 4 bases from J, the junction kept 7 bases outside the gene matches. The CDR3 DNA sequence: TGCAGCGTCCGTAGACAGGGGTCCACCGGGGAGCTGTTTTTT. Protein: CSVRRQGSTGELFF.

The rearrangement links TRBV10-3 to TRBJ1-1; D call uncertain. Germline V gene data show CDR1 as ENHRY and CDR2 as SYGVKD. With 4 bases removed from V and 3 bases from J, the gap between germline ends came to 15 bases. This CDR3 spans 15 amino acids. CDR3: CAISGGRAGDTEAFF. The CDR3 DNA reads TGTGCCATCAGTGGAGGGCGGGCTGGGGACACTGAAGCTTTCTTT.

This clone was recorded once. The V call is TRBV28, the J call TRBJ2-1; 7 bases are shared with TRBD1. This CDR3 has 14 amino acids. J lost 6 bases, V lost 8 bases, and 10 bases had no gene match. Germline lookup yields CDR1 MDHEN and CDR2 SYDVKM. For the CDR3, the DNA is TGTGCCAGCTTTGACAGGGAGAGGGGCAATGAGCAGTTCTTC. It codes for CASFDRERGNEQFF.

The chain has TRBV7-9 and TRBJ1-6; TRBD1 matches 7 bases. Trimming removed 5 bases from V and 6 bases from J; junction bases left unmatched: 7. This CDR3 region has 15 residues. Looked up from germline, CDR1 is SEHNR and CDR2 is FQNEAQ (reference sequence). The CDR3 nucleotides are TGTGCCAGCAGCGCGCCGGGACAGATTAATTCACCCCTCCACTTT. As protein: CASSAPGQINSPLHF.

V and J are TRBV4-2 and TRBJ2-1, with 9 nucleotides matching TRBD1. The CDR3 spans 13 residues. In germline, CDR1 is LGHNA, CDR2 YNFKEQ. Unmatched junction bases numbered 8, after V lost 2 bases and J lost 15 bases. In DNA form, the CDR3 reads TGTGCCAGCAGCCAAACCGGGACAGGGCCTTCGTTCTTC. It specifies CASSQTGTGPSFF.

The chain joins TRBV7-2 to TRBJ2-7, with D possibly TRBD2 on 6 matching bases. V dropped 5 bases and J dropped 4 bases, with 18 bases sitting between them. Germline V gene data show CDR1 as SGHTA and CDR2 as FQGNSA. The CDR3 has 15 residues. The CDR3 spells CASSRDSSSEYEQYF. CDR3 in DNA: TGTGCCAGCAGCCGGGACTCCTCCTCAGAATACGAGCAGTACTTC.

The chain carries TRBV5-6 and TRBJ1-1; 8 bases match TRBD1. The germline CDR1 and CDR2 sequences are SGHDT and YYEEEE. The CDR3 has 14 residues. J was trimmed by 2 bases and V by 4 bases; bases with no gene match: 4. The CDR3, as DNA: TGTGCCAGCAGCATTACAGGGGGTAACACTGAAGCTTTCTTT. Protein sequence: CASSITGGNTEAFF.

The gene calls are TRBV6-6 and TRBJ1-1; D unresolved. The CDR3 spans 16 residues. Germline CDR1 reads MNHNY; CDR2 reads SVGAGI (reference sequence). Trimming removed 6 bases at V and 1 base at J, with 18 bases between. This CDR3 is CASSPRRGQGNTEAFF. The CDR3 DNA follows: TGTGCCAGCAGCCCACGGCGGGGTCAAGGGAACACTGAAGCTTTCTTT.

Notes on this clone: One junction end does not reproduce the germline sequence, and a read error may be involved. The genes are TRBV11-3 and TRBJ1-1; maybe TRBD1 (6 bases). The CDR3 totals 12 residues. The V gene's germline CDR1 is SGHNT and CDR2 YENEEA. The CDR3 coding sequence is TGTGCCAGCAGCTTTGGGGGCGCTGAGGCTTTCTTT. Translated, it gives CASSFGGAEAFF.

The chain carries TRBV5-6 and TRBJ1-3, with TRBD1 matching over 12 bases. J was trimmed by 2 bases and V by 3 bases; bases with no gene match: 6. The germline V gene encodes CDR1 SGHDT and CDR2 YYEEEE. The CDR3 totals 17 residues. Here the CDR3 reads CASSYRDRGRAGNTIYF. Written as DNA, the CDR3 is TGTGCCAGCAGCTACCGGGACAGGGGGCGAGCTGGAAACACCATATATTTT.

This clone occurred once. The chain uses TRBV7-2 and TRBJ2-2, with 7 bases identical to TRBD1. Germline V lookup: CDR1 SGHTA, CDR2 FQGNSA. With V trimmed by 2 bases and J by 7 bases, 7 bases remained unmatched. The CDR3 is 15 residues long. CDR3: CASSLQGVELGELFF. As DNA, the CDR3 is TGTGCCAGCAGCTTACAGGGGGTCGAGCTCGGGGAGCTGTTTTTT.

The table lists this clone with a few counts. CDR3 region: CASSAPTGTGVEKLFF. In nucleotides, the CDR3 is TGTGCCAGCAGTGCCCCAACCGGGACAGGGGTTGAAAAACTGTTTTTT. The chain employs TRBV6-1 and TRBJ1-4, with 10 bases that match TRBD1. Germline CDR1 is MNHNS and CDR2 is SASEGT. This CDR3 spans 16 amino acids. Trimming removed 4 bases from V and 7 bases from J; junction bases left unmatched: 9.

CDR3: CASSDSRQPINEQFF. The CDR3 DNA sequence: TGTGCCAGCAGTGACTCCCGACAACCAATAAATGAGCAGTTCTTC. The V call is TRBV25-1, the J call TRBJ2-1, with D uncertain. From germline, CDR1 is MGHDK and CDR2 SYGVNS. This CDR3 has 15 amino acids. Trimming took 3 bases from V and 7 from J, leaving 16 bases between them.

The chain has TRBV12-3 or TRBV12-4 and TRBJ1-3, with D possibly being TRBD1 (6 bases). There are 13 residues in the CDR3. The V end lost 8 bases, the J end lost 4 bases, and 12 bases lay between the germline ends. DNA for the CDR3: TGTGCCAGCCTGCAACAGGGAGGAAACACCATATATTTT. As protein: CASLQQGGNTIYF.

The chain uses TRBV4-2 and TRBJ2-2; a possible D gene is TRBD1 (5 bases). This CDR3 is built from 16 residues. Germline lookup yields CDR1 LGHNA and CDR2 YNFKEQ. The V end was cut by 3 bases, the J end by 3 bases, with 14 bases between. The chain's CDR3 is CASSQWGQGDTGELFF. CDR3 nucleotides: TGTGCCAGCAGCCAGTGGGGCCAGGGTGACACCGGGGAGCTGTTTTTT.

This sequence joins TRBV4-2 and TRBJ1-5, with 8 bases aligning to TRBD1. V was pared by 4 bases and J by 6 bases, with 8 bases of the junction left unmatched. This CDR3 has 15 residues. The germline V gene encodes CDR1 LGHNA and CDR2 YNFKEQ. The CDR3 region is CASSLNGQGTQPQHF. The CDR3, as DNA: TGTGCCAGCAGCCTAAACGGACAGGGCACTCAGCCCCAGCATTTT.

CDR3 sequence (DNA): TGTGCCAGCAGTTTTGCCCGGCAGGGAACAGATACGCAGTATTTT. It specifies CASSFARQGTDTQYF. This chain joins TRBV6-6 and TRBJ2-3, with D maybe TRBD1 (5 bases). CDR3 size: 15 residues. The V gene lost 4 bases and the J gene lost 3 bases, with 14 bases spanning the gap. From germline, CDR1 is MNHNY and CDR2 SVGAGI (reference sequence).